This T cell receptor (beta chain) was sequenced in a study of technical replicates of blood from several donors. The protocol was immunoSEQ multiplex PCR, while the TCRdb copy is restricted to in-frame clones and leaves out a portion. The sample includes about 98,000 clones, approximately 96% of them seen just once. Unmatched junction bases numbered 13, after V lost 3 bases and J lost 4 bases. CDR3 length: 18 amino acids. Per germline, CDR1 LGHNA and CDR2 YNFKEQ. The J gene is TRBJ2-5, the V gene TRBV4-2; 11 positions agree with TRBD1. The sequence derives from a human donor in good health. Material for sequencing was T cells isolated from PBMCs. The CDR3 nucleotides are TGTGCCAGCAGCCACCCACCGGGGTCGGGACAGGGGGGAGAGACCCAGTACTTC. This codes for CASSHPPGSGQGGETQYF.